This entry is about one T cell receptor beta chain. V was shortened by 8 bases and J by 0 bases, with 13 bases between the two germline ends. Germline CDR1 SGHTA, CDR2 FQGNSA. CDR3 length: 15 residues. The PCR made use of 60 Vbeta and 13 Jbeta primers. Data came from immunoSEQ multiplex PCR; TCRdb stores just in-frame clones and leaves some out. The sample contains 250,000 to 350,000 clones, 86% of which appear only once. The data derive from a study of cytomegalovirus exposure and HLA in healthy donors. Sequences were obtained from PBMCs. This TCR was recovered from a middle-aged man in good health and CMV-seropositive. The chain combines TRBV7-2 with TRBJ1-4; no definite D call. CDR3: CASGAPEATNEKLFF. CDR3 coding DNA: TGTGCCAGCGGAGCCCCAGAAGCAACTAATGAAAAACTGTTTTTT.